These T cell receptor beta chains were read from a single sample in a study of response to subunit inactivated influenza vaccine. A single record per CDR3 protein comes from TCRdb applying MiXCR to the RT-PCR reads. Of hundreds of thousands of distinct CDR3 sequences in the sample, approximately 13% were seen once. The specimen comprised PBMCs from blood, sampled 40 to 50 days after vaccination. The receptors were sampled from a man in his fifties who received an inactivated influenza vaccine. The CDR3 runs from the conserved cysteine through the conserved F or W. D genes are given only for firm matches. Not every row has a clone size; where given, it reads once, few, many or a size class.

V gene	J gene	D gene	clone size	CDR3 protein	CDR3 DNA
TRBV9	TRBJ2-2	TRBD2	-	CASSPSTSVTGELFF	TGTGCCAGCAGCCCCTCGACTAGCGTCACCGGGGAGCTGTTTTTT
TRBV6-5	TRBJ2-2	-	few	CASSLSAPNTGELFF	TGTGCCAGCAGTTTATCGGCTCCTAACACCGGGGAGCTGTTTTTT
TRBV7-9	TRBJ2-5	TRBD1	few	CASDRGVRETQYF	TGTGCCTCGGACAGGGGAGTCCGGGAGACCCAGTACTTC
TRBV5-1	TRBJ2-1	TRBD2	-	CASSATFSGREYNEQFF	TGCGCCAGCAGCGCAACCTTTAGCGGGAGGGAGTACAATGAGCAGTTCTTC
TRBV7-2	TRBJ2-7	TRBD2	few	CASSWTSGRADAREQYF	TGTGCCAGCAGCTGGACTAGCGGGAGGGCCGATGCGAGGGAGCAGTACTTC
TRBV7-9	TRBJ2-1	TRBD2	many	CASRRTSGNINEQFF	TGTGCCAGCAGGCGGACTAGCGGGAACATCAATGAGCAGTTCTTC
TRBV20-1	TRBJ2-7	TRBD1	few	CSAATGTGIYEQYF	TGCAGTGCTGCAACCGGGACAGGAATTTACGAGCAGTACTTC
TRBV12-3/TRBV12-4	TRBJ2-2	-	few	CASIKSAAGELFF	TGTGCCAGCATTAAGTCCGCAGCCGGGGAGCTGTTTTTT
TRBV12-3/TRBV12-4	TRBJ1-4	-	-	CASSLGHYNEKLFF	TGTGCCAGCAGTCTCGGACACTATAATGAAAAACTGTTTTTT
TRBV3-1	TRBJ2-7	-	few	CASSQDRWKQYF	TGTGCCAGCAGCCAAGATAGGTGGAAGCAGTACTTC
TRBV20-1	TRBJ1-2	-	-	CSAGEFSNYGYTF	TGCAGTGCTGGGGAATTTTCTAACTATGGCTACACCTTC
TRBV20-1	TRBJ2-7	TRBD2	-	CSARDVREASYEQYF	TGCAGTGCTAGAGATGTCCGGGAGGCATCCTACGAGCAGTACTTC
TRBV29-1	TRBJ2-7	-	once	CSVEVLITYEQYF	TGCAGCGTTGAGGTGCTGATCACCTACGAGCAGTACTTC
TRBV3-1	TRBJ2-2	-	-	CASSHPGSGTGELFF	TGTGCCAGCAGCCACCCCGGGAGTGGGACCGGGGAGCTGTTTTTT
TRBV11-1	TRBJ2-7	TRBD1	-	CASSQQDRGVPRTGEQYF	TGTGCCAGCAGCCAACAAGACAGGGGCGTCCCTAGAACGGGCGAGCAGTACTTC
TRBV7-9	TRBJ2-5	TRBD2	-	CASSLGGIIETQYF	TGTGCCAGCAGCTTGGGGGGGATTATAGAGACCCAGTACTTC
TRBV4-3	TRBJ2-1	TRBD2	-	CASSLRGASGKDEQFF	TGCGCCAGCAGCCTCAGGGGGGCTAGCGGGAAAGATGAGCAGTTCTTC
TRBV10-3	TRBJ1-5	-	few	CAISERSADSNQPQHF	TGTGCCATCAGCGAACGTAGTGCAGATAGCAATCAGCCCCAGCATTTT
TRBV12-3/TRBV12-4	TRBJ2-3	TRBD1	-	CASNDRGDTQYF	TGTGCCAGCAATGACAGGGGAGATACGCAGTATTTT
TRBV20-1	TRBJ1-1	-	many	CSARSGGKNTEAFF	TGCAGTGCTAGATCGGGGGGGAAGAACACTGAAGCTTTCTTT
TRBV29-1	TRBJ2-2	-	few	CSVLGPGELFF	TGCAGCGTTCTCGGTCCCGGGGAGCTGTTTTTT
TRBV24-1	TRBJ2-1	-	few	CATSPTGQRYDEQFF	TGTGCCACCAGTCCCACCGGACAACGCTACGATGAGCAGTTCTTC
TRBV30	TRBJ2-1	-	-	CACTSSGNEQFF	TGTGCCTGTACAAGTAGCGGAAATGAGCAGTTCTTC
TRBV12-3/TRBV12-4	TRBJ2-2	TRBD1	many	CANLMGQGNTGELFF	TGTGCCAACCTTATGGGACAGGGAAACACCGGGGAGCTGTTTTTT
TRBV6-5	TRBJ2-3	-	few	CASRYLQGHTQYF	TGTGCCAGCAGGTACCTCCAGGGGCATACGCAGTATTTT
TRBV4-3	TRBJ1-6	-	-	CASSLTADYNSPLHF	TGCGCCAGCAGTCTGACAGCGGACTATAATTCACCCCTCCACTTT
TRBV27	TRBJ2-5	TRBD1	few	CASRSLAQGLETQYF	TGTGCCAGCAGGTCCCTCGCACAGGGGTTAGAGACCCAGTACTTC
TRBV20-1	TRBJ2-7	TRBD2	few	CSASGTSPYEQYF	TGCAGTGCTAGTGGGACTAGTCCGTACGAGCAGTACTTC
TRBV9	TRBJ2-7	-	-	CASSPQGQSHEQYF	TGTGCCAGCAGCCCCCAAGGCCAGTCCCACGAGCAGTACTTC
TRBV5-1	TRBJ2-1	-	few	CASSLQDPLYNEQFF	TGCGCCAGCAGCTTACAGGACCCATTATACAATGAGCAGTTCTTC
TRBV20-1	TRBJ2-3	TRBD2	-	CSATSGGAPVDTQYF	TGCAGTGCTACTAGCGGGGGGGCCCCGGTAGATACGCAGTATTTT
TRBV5-1	TRBJ2-4	TRBD2	-	CASSLGASGSATTRNIQYF	TGCGCCAGCAGCTTGGGTGCTAGCGGGTCTGCAACTACCAGAAACATTCAGTACTTC
TRBV4-2	TRBJ1-6	-	few	CASSQDVGSDNSPLHF	TGTGCCAGCAGCCAAGATGTCGGGTCAGATAATTCACCCCTCCACTTT
TRBV6-5	TRBJ1-1	TRBD1	many	CASSYSRTGGVEAFF	TGTGCCAGCAGTTACTCGAGGACAGGGGGAGTTGAAGCTTTCTTT
TRBV28	TRBJ2-1	TRBD2	-	CASSFPAKPGGEGDYNEQFF	TGTGCCAGCAGTTTCCCCGCGAAGCCCGGTGGGGAGGGCGACTACAATGAGCAGTTCTTC
TRBV6-5	TRBJ2-3	-	-	CASSYRAASTDTQYF	TGTGCCAGCAGTTACAGGGCGGCTAGCACAGATACGCAGTATTTT
TRBV7-8	TRBJ2-1	TRBD2	many	CASSLSGRAYNEQFF	TGTGCCAGCAGCCTTAGCGGGAGGGCCTACAATGAGCAGTTCTTC
TRBV5-1	TRBJ2-1	TRBD2	many	CASSRGLAGVGFYNEQFF	TGCGCCAGCAGCCGAGGACTAGCGGGAGTGGGATTCTACAATGAGCAGTTCTTC
TRBV9	TRBJ2-7	-	many	CASSVEKGASSYEQYF	TGTGCCAGCAGCGTAGAAAAGGGCGCATCCTCCTACGAGCAGTACTTC
TRBV3-1	TRBJ2-3	TRBD2	-	CASSHLAGGANQYF	TGTGCCAGCAGCCACCTAGCGGGGGGTGCCAATCAGTATTTT
TRBV12-3/TRBV12-4	TRBJ2-3	TRBD2	-	CASSPRRGGTDTQYF	TGTGCCAGCAGTCCTAGGCGGGGGGGCACAGATACGCAGTATTTT
TRBV7-9	TRBJ1-3	TRBD1	few	CASSRGQRSSGNTIYF	TGTGCCAGCAGCCGGGGACAGCGGAGCTCTGGAAACACCATATATTTT
TRBV6-5	TRBJ2-7	TRBD1	few	CASSSTTGGFIFGAYEQYF	TGTGCCAGCAGTTCAACGACAGGGGGTTTCATTTTCGGGGCGTACGAGCAGTACTTC
TRBV3-1	TRBJ1-1	-	-	CASSPHGNTEAFF	TGTGCCAGCAGCCCACATGGGAACACTGAAGCTTTCTTT
TRBV5-1	TRBJ2-7	TRBD2	few	CASSLTSGSKHEQYF	TGCGCCAGCAGCTTGACTAGCGGGAGCAAACACGAGCAGTACTTC
TRBV20-1	TRBJ1-5	-	-	CSAATDNIQPQHF	TGCAGTGCCGCCACGGACAATATCCAGCCCCAGCATTTT
TRBV9	TRBJ1-2	-	few	CASRQQGRYGYTF	TGTGCCAGCCGCCAACAGGGACGGTACGGCTACACCTTC
TRBV10-3	TRBJ2-2	TRBD1	many	CAIWQGAKTGELFF	TGTGCCATCTGGCAGGGGGCGAAAACCGGGGAGCTGTTTTTT
TRBV12-3/TRBV12-4	TRBJ1-2	TRBD1	few	CASSLRDRVGYGYTF	TGTGCCAGCAGTTTAAGGGACAGGGTGGGGTATGGCTACACCTTC
TRBV4-2	TRBJ2-7	-	-	CASSQEVGVSYEQYF	TGTGCCAGCAGCCAAGAGGTGGGGGTATCCTACGAGCAGTACTTC
TRBV28	TRBJ1-5	-	few	CASSPLKQGYNQPQHF	TGTGCCAGCAGTCCCTTGAAACAGGGTTACAATCAGCCCCAGCATTTT
TRBV24-1	TRBJ1-2	-	many	CATSDPGEDYGYTF	TGTGCCACCAGTGATCCAGGGGAGGACTATGGCTACACCTTC
TRBV6-2/TRBV6-3	TRBJ2-2	-	-	CASSYLRGRDTGELFF	TGTGCCAGCAGCTACCTTCGGGGGCGAGACACCGGGGAGCTGTTTTTT
TRBV12-3/TRBV12-4	TRBJ1-3	TRBD1	few	CASRPGTGGNTIYF	TGTGCCAGCAGGCCCGGGACAGGGGGAAACACCATATATTTT
TRBV29-1	TRBJ2-7	TRBD1	few	CSVGDRDYEQYF	TGCAGCGTAGGGGACAGGGACTACGAGCAGTACTTC
TRBV28	TRBJ2-2	TRBD1	-	CASSRTGGRITGELFF	TGTGCCAGCAGTCGGACAGGGGGCCGGATCACCGGGGAGCTGTTTTTT
TRBV30	TRBJ2-2	-	-	CAWSVPSGRELFF	TGTGCCTGGAGTGTACCGTCCGGCCGGGAGCTGTTTTTT
TRBV7-8	TRBJ2-5	TRBD2	-	CASSFRTRLETQYF	TGTGCCAGCAGCTTCCGGACTAGGCTAGAGACCCAGTACTTC
TRBV20-1	TRBJ2-1	TRBD1	many	CSAPGQGPRNEQFF	TGCAGTGCCCCCGGACAGGGGCCCCGCAATGAGCAGTTCTTC